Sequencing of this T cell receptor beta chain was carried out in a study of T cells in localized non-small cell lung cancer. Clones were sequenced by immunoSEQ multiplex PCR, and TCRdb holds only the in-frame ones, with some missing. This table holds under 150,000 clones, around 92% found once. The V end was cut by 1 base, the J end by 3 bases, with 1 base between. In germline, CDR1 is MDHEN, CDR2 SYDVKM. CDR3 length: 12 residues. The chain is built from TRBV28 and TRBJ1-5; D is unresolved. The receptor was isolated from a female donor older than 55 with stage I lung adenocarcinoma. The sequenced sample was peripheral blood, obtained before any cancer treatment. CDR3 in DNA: TGTGCCAGCAGTTTATACAATCAGCCCCAGCATTTT. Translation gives CASSLYNQPQHF.